A single sample gave rise to the 30 T cell receptor beta chains below, sequenced in a study of cytomegalovirus exposure and HLA in healthy donors. Vbeta (60) and Jbeta (13) primers were used in the PCR. The table came from immunoSEQ multiplex PCR; TCRdb's copy has only in-frame clones and leaves some out. The sample carries 120,000 to 150,000 clones, roughly 66% recorded once. Sequencing was carried out using PBMCs. The receptors derive from an older woman in good health and CMV-seronegative.

This chain connects TRBV27 to TRBJ1-5; 8 bases fit TRBD1. The J segment lost 7 bases and the V segment lost 2 bases, leaving 7 bases of the junction unmatched. The V gene's germline CDR1 is MNHEY and CDR2 SMNVEV (reference sequence). The CDR3 is 15 amino acids. CDR3 residues: CASSLIGQGRQPQHF. In DNA, the CDR3 is TGTGCCAGCAGTTTAATCGGACAGGGAAGACAGCCCCAGCATTTT.

This clone was seen a handful of times. The rearrangement links TRBV5-1 to TRBJ2-7; 13 bases are a match to TRBD2. V dropped 4 bases and J dropped 5; count of bases not matched to a gene: 3. CDR1 and CDR2 from the germline V gene are SGHRS and YFSETQ. CDR3 length: 14 amino acids. The CDR3 spells CASSRTSGSDEQYF. In nucleotides, the CDR3 is TGCGCCAGCAGCCGGACTAGCGGGAGTGACGAGCAGTACTTC.

This chain joins TRBV7-8 and TRBJ2-4, with D tentatively TRBD1 (5 bases). The V and J ends lost 1 base and 6 bases respectively, with 16 bases between them. This CDR3 has 16 amino acids. Per germline, CDR1 SGHVS and CDR2 FQNEAQ. The CDR3 protein is CASSLVPGHPRNIQYF. The CDR3 bases are TGTGCCAGCAGCTTAGTGCCTGGACACCCACGAAACATTCAGTACTTC. The full variable domain, in which reference TRBV7-8 and TRBJ2-4 provide the parts outside the CDR3, is GAGVSQSPRYKVAKRGQDVALRCDPISGHVSLFWYQQALGQGPEFLTYFQNEAQLDKSGLPSDRFFAERPEGSVSTLKIQRTQQEDSAVYLCASSLVPGHPRNIQYFGAGTRLSVL.

This clone was seen only a few times. This chain uses TRBV5-4 with TRBJ2-2, with D possibly matching TRBD2 (5 bases). This CDR3 has 15 residues. Germline assignment: CDR1 SGHNT and CDR2 YYREEE (reference sequence). V was trimmed by 4 bases and J by 5 bases, leaving 15 bases between them. CDR3 in amino acids: CASSPWRMGTGELFF. CDR3 nucleotides: TGTGCCAGCAGCCCTTGGAGGATGGGGACCGGGGAGCTGTTTTTT.

The chain couples TRBV28 to TRBJ2-7; D is perhaps TRBD1 (6 bases). Germline V gene data show CDR1 as MDHEN and CDR2 as SYDVKM. The germline V and J ends were trimmed by 9 bases and 6 bases, with 18 bases remaining between them. The CDR3 has 13 residues. The CDR3 bases are TGTGCCAGTGGGACACCCGCCCCGCGCGAGCAGTACTTC. Translating it yields CASGTPAPREQYF.

J is TRBJ2-5 and V is TRBV28; 9 nucleotides match TRBD2. This CDR3 has 15 residues. The germline CDR1 and CDR2 sequences are MDHEN and SYDVKM. The V segment lost 4 bases and the J segment 2 bases; nucleotides outside the gene matches: 5. The CDR3 is CASSYPTSGQETQYF. The CDR3 bases are TGTGCCAGCAGTTACCCGACTAGCGGACAAGAGACCCAGTACTTC.

V is TRBV4-1 and J is TRBJ2-7; tentative D call: TRBD2 (5 bases). The germline CDR1 and CDR2 sequences are MGHRA and YSYEKL. V lost 3 bases, J lost 2 bases, and 11 bases lay in between. The CDR3 is made up of 14 amino acids. CDR3 amino acids: CASSQVPAAYEQYF. The CDR3 DNA is TGCGCCAGCAGCCAGGTGCCAGCGGCCTACGAGCAGTACTTC.

J is TRBJ2-7 and V is TRBV6-5; 11 bases match TRBD1. Trimming took 6 bases from V and 10 from J; bases not matched to a gene: 11. Germline CDR1 MNHEY, CDR2 SVGAGI. The CDR3 sequence is 14 residues long. CDR3 bases: TGTGCCAGCAGCCGTGGGACAGGGGGAATAGGACAGTACTTC. It translates to CASSRGTGGIGQYF.

The CDR3 protein is CASSLEGPHNSPLHF. The DNA for the CDR3 is TGCGCCAGCAGCTTGGAGGGGCCGCATAATTCACCCCTCCACTTT. The genes are TRBV5-1 and TRBJ1-6, with a weak D call TRBD1 (5 bases). This CDR3 has 15 amino acids. Germline V gives CDR1 SGHRS, CDR2 YFSETQ. Trimming left V 0 bases short and J 5 bases short, with 9 bases between.

The chain employs TRBV19 and TRBJ1-5; TRBD1 aligns across 9 bases. Trimming took 2 bases from V and 2 from J; bases not matched to a gene: 1. This CDR3 region has 15 residues. CDR1 and CDR2 from the germline V gene are LNHDA and SQIVND (reference sequence). The CDR3 reads CASSIRQGGNQPQHF. The CDR3 DNA follows: TGTGCCAGTAGTATAAGACAGGGGGGCAATCAGCCCCAGCATTTT.

The chain is built from TRBV6-5 and TRBJ2-5; 7 bases align to TRBD2. The CDR3 covers 14 residues. Germline V gene lookup returns CDR1 MNHEY and CDR2 SVGAGI. With V trimmed by 5 bases and J by 2 bases, 5 bases remained unmatched. Written as DNA, the CDR3 is TGTGCCAGCAGTGGAGAGGGACTACAAGAGACCCAGTACTTC. This sequence encodes CASSGEGLQETQYF.

The chain combines TRBV23-1 with TRBJ2-3, with 7 bases identical to TRBD1. TRBV23-1 is treated as an ORF (open reading frame) with a function not yet certain. After removal of 8 bases from V and 2 bases from J, the junction contained 13 bases not matched to a gene. The CDR3 is 16 residues long. In nucleotides, the CDR3 is TGCGCCAGCGGACAGGTTCTTGCACCCCACACAGATACGCAGTATTTT. Amino acid sequence: CASGQVLAPHTDTQYF.

The chain combines TRBV12-5 with TRBJ1-2, with TRBD1 as a possible D gene (5 bases). V dropped 3 bases and J dropped 7 bases, with 15 bases sitting between them. CDR1 LGHNT and CDR2 FRNRAP come from the germline V gene. CDR3 length equals 14 residues. The CDR3 here is CASGLGAIRAGYTF. The CDR3 nucleotides read TGTGCTAGTGGTTTAGGGGCGATCAGGGCTGGCTACACCTTC.

The chain uses TRBV5-1 and TRBJ1-3; 7 bases are a match to TRBD1. This CDR3 contains 15 residues. Germline V gene sequence: CDR1 SGHRS, CDR2 YFSETQ. The J segment lost 0 bases and the V segment lost 3 bases, leaving 3 bases of the junction unmatched. CDR3 in DNA: TGCGCCAGCAGCTCCGCAGGGGGCTCTGGAAACACCATATATTTT. It is translated as CASSSAGGSGNTIYF.

The rearrangement uses TRBV6-5 and TRBJ2-5; TRBD1 might be the D (6 bases). The CDR3 covers 15 residues. V was trimmed by 7 bases and J by 1 base, leaving 16 bases between them. The germline CDR1 and CDR2 sequences are MNHEY and SVGAGI. In DNA form, the CDR3 reads TGTGCCAGCAACCCCGAACAGGGCAGCCAAGAGACCCAGTACTTC. This translates into CASNPEQGSQETQYF.

In this sample, this clone turned up a few times. The rearrangement joins TRBV5-1 to TRBJ2-5; D is undetermined. V lost 3 bases and J 0 bases, leaving 9 bases between the germline ends. The CDR3 sequence is 14 residues long. Germline V gene sequence: CDR1 SGHRS, CDR2 YFSETQ. The CDR3 coding sequence is TGCGCCAGCAGCTCCCTACCGTACCAAGAGACCCAGTACTTC. This sequence encodes CASSSLPYQETQYF.

The chain recombines TRBV27 with TRBJ2-5, with TRBD2 matching 16 bases. This CDR3 has 16 residues. The germline gives CDR1 MNHEY, CDR2 SMNVEV (reference sequence). J lost 5 bases, V lost 3 bases, and 3 bases had no gene match. The CDR3: CASSLGLAGGRETQYF. The CDR3 DNA reads TGTGCCAGCAGTTTGGGACTAGCGGGGGGGCGGGAGACCCAGTACTTC.

The chain couples TRBV20-1 to TRBJ1-2; D is undetermined. Germline CDR1 and CDR2: DFQATT and SNEGSKA (reference sequence). Trimming took off 7 bases at V and 8 bases at J, with 14 bases between the two ends. This CDR3 contains 11 residues. CDR3: CSGPPRGGYTF. The CDR3 nucleotides read TGCAGTGGCCCACCCCGGGGAGGCTACACCTTC.

This chain links TRBV30 with TRBJ1-1; D not resolved. V dropped 4 bases and J dropped 8 bases, with 17 bases sitting between them. In germline, CDR1 is GTSNPN, CDR2 SVGIG (reference sequence). The length of the CDR3 is 13 residues. CDR3 bases: TGTGCCTGGAAATCCCCGGAGTTATCCGAAGCTTTCTTT. Translated: CAWKSPELSEAFF.

This chain uses TRBV7-8 with TRBJ1-3; D uncertain. The CDR3 length is 16 residues. The germline CDR1 and CDR2 sequences are SGHVS and FQNEAQ. V was cut by 7 bases and J by 4 bases, with 20 bases left in between. DNA for the CDR3: TGTGCCAGCACCGACCCTGCCCGGGGAACCGGAAACACCATATATTTT. Translating gives CASTDPARGTGNTIYF.

There are a few counts of this clone. The rearrangement joins TRBV7-2 to TRBJ1-2; D is uncertain. V was cut by 1 base and J by 2 bases, with 5 bases left in between. The CDR3 runs 13 residues. In germline, CDR1 is SGHTA, CDR2 FQGNSA. CDR3 bases: TGTGCCAGCAGCTTAGTACGGAACTATGGCTACACCTTC. Residues: CASSLVRNYGYTF. The whole variable domain, remainder taken from reference TRBV7-2 and TRBJ1-2, is GAGVSQSPSNKVTEKGKDVELRCDPISGHTALYWYRQSLGQGLEFLIYFQGNSAPDKSGLPSDRFSAERTGGSVSTLTIQRTQQEDSAVYLCASSLVRNYGYTFGSGTRLTVV.

This CDR3 is CASSSALRLAGYEQFF. DNA of the CDR3: TGTGCCAGCAGCTCCGCCTTGAGACTAGCGGGTTATGAGCAGTTCTTC. V usage is TRBV5-8 and J usage is TRBJ2-1; 10 bases are shared with TRBD2. The V segment lost 3 bases and the J segment 8 bases; nucleotides outside the gene matches: 11. CDR1 is SGHTS and CDR2 is YDEGEE in the germline V gene. The CDR3 is made up of 16 amino acids.

This chain links TRBV4-3 with TRBJ2-1, with D maybe TRBD1 (6 bases). CDR3 size: 13 residues. The V and J ends lost 3 bases and 6 bases respectively, with 9 bases between them. Germline V gene lookup returns CDR1 LGHNA and CDR2 YSLEER. The CDR3 DNA sequence: TGCGCCAGCAGCCAGGACAGACCCAATGAGCAGTTCTTC. This gives the protein CASSQDRPNEQFF.

The chain joins TRBV6-1 to TRBJ1-2; D is possibly TRBD1 (5 bases). V lost 3 bases and J 2 bases, leaving 13 bases between the germline ends. CDR3 size: 15 residues. CDR1 MNHNS and CDR2 SASEGT come from the germline V gene. CDR3 protein: CASSDWGPGNYGYTF. DNA for the CDR3: TGTGCCAGCAGTGATTGGGGTCCAGGGAACTATGGCTACACCTTC.

V usage is TRBV7-2 and J usage is TRBJ1-4, with D uncertain. The length of the CDR3 is 13 residues. With 1 base removed from V and 8 bases from J, the gap between germline ends came to 8 bases. The germline V gene has CDR1 SGHTA and CDR2 FQGNSA. CDR3 in amino acids: CASSLGREEKLFF. The CDR3 DNA reads TGTGCCAGCAGCTTAGGCCGCGAGGAAAAACTGTTTTTT.

The chain is built from TRBV5-6 and TRBJ1-1, with D hard to call. There are 15 residues in the CDR3. Germline CDR1 is SGHDT and CDR2 is YYEEEE. The germline V and J ends were trimmed by 3 bases and 1 base, with 13 bases remaining between them. In DNA form, the CDR3 reads TGTGCCAGCAGCTGGTTCCACAGACAGAACACTGAAGCTTTCTTT. Residues: CASSWFHRQNTEAFF.

The gene calls are TRBV9 and TRBJ2-3; TRBD1 matches at 7 bases. J was trimmed by 4 bases and V by 0 bases; bases with no gene match: 5. In germline, CDR1 is SGDLS, CDR2 YYNGEE. This CDR3 is 15 amino acids long. The CDR3, as DNA: TGTGCCAGCAGCGTAGACCCCAGGGGGTCAGATACGCAGTATTTT. Translated: CASSVDPRGSDTQYF. The whole variable domain, remainder taken from reference TRBV9 and TRBJ2-3, is DSGVTQTPKHLITATGQRVTLRCSPRSGDLSVYWYQQSLDQGLQFLIQYYNGEERAKGNILERFSAQQFPDLHSELNLSSLELGDSALYFCASSVDPRGSDTQYFGPGTRLTVL.

A few counts support this clone. This rearrangement joins TRBV19 to TRBJ2-3, with TRBD2 matching 10 bases. Germline CDR1 is LNHDA and CDR2 is SQIVND (reference sequence). J was trimmed by 0 bases and V by 2 bases; bases with no gene match: 8. The CDR3 has 18 amino acids. CDR3 coding DNA: TGTGCCAGTAGTATAAGGGGCGTACTAGCGGGGAGCACAGATACGCAGTATTTT. Translated: CASSIRGVLAGSTDTQYF.

The chain couples TRBV28 to TRBJ1-1; D perhaps matches TRBD1 (5 bases). The CDR3 loop spans 15 amino acids. Germline V gives CDR1 MDHEN, CDR2 SYDVKM. V shed 3 bases and J shed 0 bases, with 11 bases lying between them. The CDR3 DNA sequence: TGTGCCAGCAGTTTCACGGGACTTATGAACACTGAAGCTTTCTTT. Encoded protein: CASSFTGLMNTEAFF.

The chain recombines TRBV6-5 with TRBJ2-3; 7 positions match TRBD2. V was clipped by 3 bases and J by 3 bases; unmatched bases: 6. The CDR3 is made up of 15 amino acids. Per the germline V gene, CDR1 is MNHEY and CDR2 is SVGAGI. For the CDR3, the DNA is TGTGCCAGCAGTTATTTTGGGGGAGGGACAGATACGCAGTATTTT. Amino acids: CASSYFGGGTDTQYF.